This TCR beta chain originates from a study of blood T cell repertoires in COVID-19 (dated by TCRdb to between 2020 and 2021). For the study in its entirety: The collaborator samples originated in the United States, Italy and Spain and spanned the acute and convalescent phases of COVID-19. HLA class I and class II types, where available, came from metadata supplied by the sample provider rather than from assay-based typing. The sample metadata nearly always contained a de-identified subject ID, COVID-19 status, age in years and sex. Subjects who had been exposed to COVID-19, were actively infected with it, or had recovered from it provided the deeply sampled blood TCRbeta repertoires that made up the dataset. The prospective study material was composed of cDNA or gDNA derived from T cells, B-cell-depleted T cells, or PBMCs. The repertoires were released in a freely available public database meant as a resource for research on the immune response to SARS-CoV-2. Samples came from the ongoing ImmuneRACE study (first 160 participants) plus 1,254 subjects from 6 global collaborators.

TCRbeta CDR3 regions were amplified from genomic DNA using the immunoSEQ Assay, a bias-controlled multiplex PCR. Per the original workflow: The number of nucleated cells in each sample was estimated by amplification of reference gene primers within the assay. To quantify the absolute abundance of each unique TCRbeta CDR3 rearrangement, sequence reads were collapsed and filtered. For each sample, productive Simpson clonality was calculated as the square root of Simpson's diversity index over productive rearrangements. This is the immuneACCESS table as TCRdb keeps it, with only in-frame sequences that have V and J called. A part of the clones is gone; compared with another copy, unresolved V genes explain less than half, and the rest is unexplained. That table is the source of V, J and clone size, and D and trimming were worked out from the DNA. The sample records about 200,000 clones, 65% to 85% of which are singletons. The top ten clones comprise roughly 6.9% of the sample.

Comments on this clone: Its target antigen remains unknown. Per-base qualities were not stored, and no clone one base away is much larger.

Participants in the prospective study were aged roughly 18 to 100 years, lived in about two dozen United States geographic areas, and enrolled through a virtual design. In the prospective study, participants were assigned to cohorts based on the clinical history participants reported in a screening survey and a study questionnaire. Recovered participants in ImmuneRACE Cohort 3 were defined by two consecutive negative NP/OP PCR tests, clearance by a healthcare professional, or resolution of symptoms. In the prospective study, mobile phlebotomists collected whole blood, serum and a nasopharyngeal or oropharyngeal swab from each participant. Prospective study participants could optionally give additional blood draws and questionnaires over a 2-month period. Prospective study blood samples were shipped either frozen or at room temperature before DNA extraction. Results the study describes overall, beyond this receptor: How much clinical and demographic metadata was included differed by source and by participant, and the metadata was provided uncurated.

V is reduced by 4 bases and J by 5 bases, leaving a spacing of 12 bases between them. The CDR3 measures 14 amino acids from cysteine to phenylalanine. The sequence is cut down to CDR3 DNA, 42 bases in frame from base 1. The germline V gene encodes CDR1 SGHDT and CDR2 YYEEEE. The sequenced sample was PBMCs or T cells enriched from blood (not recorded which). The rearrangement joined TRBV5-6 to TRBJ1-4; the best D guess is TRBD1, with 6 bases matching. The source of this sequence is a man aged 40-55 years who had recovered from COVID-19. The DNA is TGTGCCAGCAGCCATACAGGGCTCAATGAAAAACTGTTTTTT. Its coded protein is CASSHTGLNEKLFF.